One sample yielded the 9 T cell receptor beta chains listed below, sequenced in a study of T cell responses to AZD1222 COVID-19 vaccine (dated by TCRdb to the early 2020s). The method was the immunoSEQ multiplex PCR assay. As stored in TCRdb, this immuneACCESS dataset retains in-frame rearrangements with V and J assigned. A fraction of the clones does not appear; measured against another copy, unresolved V genes explain less than half of the discrepancy, and the remainder lacks a known reason. For this sample the table gives 120,000 or so clones, of which approximately 85% were detected only once. The biggest ten clones account for over 5% of the sample. The time point label of this sample denotes: baseline before first vaccination. The input for sequencing was peripheral blood, taken on day 0 of AZD1222 vaccination. These receptor sequences come from an adult in good health.

The V and J genes are TRBV7-9 and TRBJ2-7; possibly TRBD1 for D (5 bases). Per the germline V gene, CDR1 is SEHNR and CDR2 is FQNEAQ (reference sequence). The CDR3 runs to 16 residues. Trimming left V 5 bases short and J 5 bases short, with 22 bases between. CDR3 sequence: CASSKSEQGFENEQYF. CDR3 bases: TGTGCCAGCAGCAAAAGTGAGCAGGGTTTCGAGAACGAGCAGTACTTC.

V is TRBV7-3 and J is TRBJ1-2; D gene ambiguous. CDR3 length: 13 residues. Germline V gene lookup returns CDR1 SGHTA and CDR2 FQGTGA. The ends were cut back, 5 bases at V and 4 bases at J, with 11 bases in the middle. Here the CDR3 reads CASSPSDGYGYTF. The CDR3 DNA reads as TGTGCCAGCAGCCCCTCGGACGGCTATGGCTACACCTTC.

J is TRBJ1-2 and V is TRBV12-3 or TRBV12-4; D is undetermined. The CDR3 totals 12 residues. Trimming took 6 bases from V and 11 from J, leaving 16 bases between them. CDR3 DNA: TGTGCCAGCAGCCCCCGGGGTAGTTGGTACACCTTC. Its translation: CASSPRGSWYTF.

This chain joins TRBV7-9 and TRBJ1-3; D may be TRBD1 (6 bases). The CDR3 length is 16 residues. Trimming pared 5 bases from V and 4 bases from J, leaving 18 bases between. CDR1 and CDR2 from the germline V gene are SEHNR and FQNEAQ (reference sequence). For the CDR3, the DNA is TGTGCCAGCAGCCAAGGGGGGACCCTCCTGGGAAACACCATATATTTT. Its translation is CASSQGGTLLGNTIYF.

The V gene is TRBV3-1 (or the pseudogene TRBV3-2), the J gene TRBJ1-2; the D gene is possibly TRBD1 (6 bases). V was cut by 0 bases and J by 9 bases, with 17 bases left in between. This CDR3 region has 15 residues. Germline CDR1 reads LGHDT; CDR2 reads YNNKEL (reference sequence). The CDR3: CASSQDRGLAWRYTF. In DNA, the CDR3 is TGTGCCAGCAGCCAAGATCGGGGGCTGGCATGGCGCTACACCTTC.

V is TRBV11-2 and J is TRBJ1-4; D perhaps matches TRBD1 (5 bases). The CDR3 is 16 amino acids. Trimming removed 1 base from V and 10 bases from J, with 19 bases in between. Germline-derived CDR1 and CDR2 are SGHAT and FQNNGV. The CDR3 here is CASSLGGGRLQGKLFF. DNA of the CDR3: TGTGCCAGCAGCTTAGGCGGGGGACGTCTCCAAGGAAAACTGTTTTTT. Full variable domain (rest looked up from reference TRBV11-2 and TRBJ1-4): EAGVAQSPRYKIIEKRQSVAFWCNPISGHATLYWYQQILGQGPKLLIQFQNNGVVDDSQLPKDRFSAERLKGVDSTLKIQPAKLEDSAVYLCASSLGGGRLQGKLFFGSGTQLSVL.

The V gene is TRBV7-9, the J gene TRBJ1-1; 7 positions agree with TRBD1. V was pared by 8 bases and J by 0 bases, with 3 bases of the junction left unmatched. The CDR3 totals 13 residues. Germline CDR1 is SEHNR and CDR2 is FQNEAQ (reference sequence). Here the CDR3 reads CASLQGMNTEAFF. For the CDR3, the DNA is TGTGCCAGCTTACAGGGGATGAACACTGAAGCTTTCTTT.

V usage is TRBV9 and J usage is TRBJ1-4; the D is unclear. This CDR3 has 15 residues. Per germline, CDR1 SGDLS and CDR2 YYNGEE. V was shortened by 0 bases and J by 7 bases, with 13 bases between the two germline ends. CDR3 in DNA: TGTGCCAGCAGCGTAGGGTCCCACACGCTTGAAAAACTGTTTTTT. Protein sequence: CASSVGSHTLEKLFF.

The chain links TRBV19 to TRBJ1-5; 7 nucleotides agree with TRBD1. CDR1 and CDR2 from the germline V gene are LNHDA and SQIVND (reference sequence). CDR3 size: 16 residues. Trimming cost V 5 bases and J 5 bases; bases outside gene matches: 12. The CDR3 sequence: CASSPAGGTIYQPQHF. CDR3 bases: TGTGCCAGTAGTCCAGCAGGGGGAACTATCTATCAGCCCCAGCATTTT.